Presented here are 17 T cell receptor beta chains from one specimen sequenced in a study of CD8 T cells in ankylosing spondylitis. Overall study findings and caveats: In ankylosing spondylitis blood, a motif of seven to nine highly homologous TCR beta variants appeared characteristic.

What these receptors recognize is not known. One entry per CDR3 protein, called by TCRdb with MiXCR from the 5' RACE reads. The data contain some 840,000 distinct CDR3 sequences, 10% to 15% of them seen just once; the ten biggest clones take up 0.51%. The specimen was blood, either unsorted or a sorted T cell fraction (not recorded which). These receptors came from a male donor with ankylosing spondylitis.

The chain employs TRBV12-3 or TRBV12-4 and TRBJ1-4; no definite D call. V was trimmed by 8 bases and J by 2 bases, leaving 12 bases between them. The CDR3 totals 14 residues. In DNA, the CDR3 is TGTGCCAGCCGTTACGGTTTGACTAATGAAAAACTGTTTTTT. Translated: CASRYGLTNEKLFF.

This chain uses TRBV3-1 with TRBJ2-7; TRBD2 aligns across 13 bases. J lost 0 bases, V lost 3 bases, and 2 bases had no gene match. The CDR3 length is 16 residues. Germline loops: CDR1 LGHDT, CDR2 YNNKEL (reference sequence). CDR3 residues: CASSHTSGRASYEQYF. The CDR3 DNA follows: TGTGCCAGCAGCCACACTAGCGGGAGGGCCTCCTACGAGCAGTACTTC.

The CDR3 DNA reads as TGCGCCAGCAGCGTGTCCCGGACAGCGAACACTGAAGCTTTCTTT. Translation: CASSVSRTANTEAFF. The V call is TRBV5-1, the J call TRBJ1-1; TRBD1 is a possible D gene (6 bases). Germline values: CDR1 SGHRS, CDR2 YFSETQ. This CDR3 is 15 amino acids long. Trimming left V 4 bases short and J 1 base short, with 14 bases between.

The rearrangement uses TRBV18 and TRBJ2-1; 12 bases align to TRBD1. Germline V gives CDR1 KGHSH, CDR2 LQKENI. With 5 bases clipped from V and 8 bases from J, the junction kept 4 bases outside the gene matches. The CDR3 covers 14 residues. In DNA, the CDR3 is TGTGCCAGCTCAAAGGGACAGGGGGCAGATGAGCAGTTCTTC. Residues: CASSKGQGADEQFF.

This clonotype was seen only a few times. CDR3 sequence (DNA): TGTGCCAGCAGCTTGATGGGACAGTCCCAGCATTTT. This gives the protein CASSLMGQSQHF. The V and J genes are TRBV7-2 and TRBJ1-5; TRBD1 matches 7 bases. V trimming: 3 bases; J trimming: 11 bases; junction bases outside the gene matches: 4. Germline V lookup: CDR1 SGHTA, CDR2 FQGNSA. The CDR3 loop spans 12 amino acids.

This clonotype turned up a few times. This chain uses TRBV20-1 with TRBJ1-5, with D uncertain. V was shortened by 1 base and J by 0 bases, with 13 bases between the two germline ends. This CDR3 spans 16 amino acids. Per germline, CDR1 DFQATT and CDR2 SNEGSKA (reference sequence). The CDR3 loop reads CSARAAGLYSNQPQHF. CDR3 DNA sequence: TGCAGTGCTAGAGCGGCAGGCCTTTATAGCAATCAGCCCCAGCATTTT.

The chain recombines TRBV7-2 with TRBJ1-1; D gene unclear. CDR1 is SGHTA, CDR2 FQGNSA, per germline. The CDR3 length is 14 residues. Deletions cut 5 bases from V and 0 bases from J, with 10 bases between. The chain's CDR3 is CASSPGVMNTEAFF. DNA for the CDR3: TGTGCCAGCAGCCCCGGGGTTATGAACACTGAAGCTTTCTTT.

In DNA form, the CDR3 reads TGCAGTGCTAGAGATGTCGAACTAGCGGGCTCCTACAATGAGCAGTTCTTC. Residues: CSARDVELAGSYNEQFF. The chain combines TRBV20-1 with TRBJ2-1; 9 bases map to TRBD2. Per the germline V gene, CDR1 is DFQATT and CDR2 is SNEGSKA (reference sequence). The CDR3 sequence is 17 residues long. V lost 0 bases to trimming and J lost 0 bases; unmatched junction nucleotides: 6.

This clonotype occurred a few times. The chain uses TRBV5-1 and TRBJ2-3; no definite D call. Per germline, CDR1 SGHRS and CDR2 YFSETQ. V was pared by 7 bases and J by 2 bases, with 8 bases between. The CDR3 runs 12 residues. The DNA for the CDR3 is TGCGCCAGCGGACCGTTCACAGATACGCAGTATTTT. Translation gives CASGPFTDTQYF.

The chain combines TRBV6-2 or TRBV6-3 with TRBJ2-7; D may be TRBD1 or TRBD2 (5 bases each). The V end lost 5 bases, the J end lost 4 bases, and 15 bases lay between the germline ends. Germline CDR1 and CDR2: MNHEY and SVGEGT. The CDR3 is made up of 14 amino acids. The CDR3 DNA follows: TGTGCCAGCAGTATGAGGGACGGTTCATACGAGCAGTACTTC. It is translated as CASSMRDGSYEQYF.

This chain connects TRBV20-1 to TRBJ1-1, with D tentatively TRBD1 (5 bases). Germline values: CDR1 DFQATT, CDR2 SNEGSKA (reference sequence). The V gene lost 0 bases and the J gene lost 4 bases, with 15 bases spanning the gap. The CDR3 runs 15 residues. The CDR3 DNA is TGCAGTGCTAGAGATAAAGTGTGGGGGGGCACTGAAGCTTTCTTT. Protein: CSARDKVWGGTEAFF.

This clonotype was observed a few times. V and J are TRBV20-1 and TRBJ2-2; 7 bases agree with TRBD2. The CDR3 contains 15 residues. Unmatched junction bases numbered 6, after V lost 0 bases and J lost 5 bases. Germline V gives CDR1 DFQATT, CDR2 SNEGSKA (reference sequence). CDR3 DNA sequence: TGCAGTGCTAGAGATTGGGGGAGGGGAACCGGGGAGCTGTTTTTT. This sequence encodes CSARDWGRGTGELFF.

The genes are TRBV7-8 and TRBJ2-7; a weak D match, TRBD1 (6 bases). The germline CDR1 and CDR2 sequences are SGHVS and FQNEAQ. The germline V and J ends were trimmed by 1 base and 6 bases, with 13 bases remaining between them. CDR3 length equals 14 residues. The CDR3 nucleotides are TGTGCCAGCAGCTTAGAACAGGGAAGGGCCGAGCAGTACTTC. Encoded protein: CASSLEQGRAEQYF.

This clonotype has only a few counts. The chain couples TRBV20-1 to TRBJ2-1; 11 positions match TRBD2. CDR3 length: 13 amino acids. Germline assignment: CDR1 DFQATT and CDR2 SNEGSKA (reference sequence). The trim removed 5 bases at V and 12 bases at J, leaving 9 bases unmatched. CDR3 sequence (DNA): TGCAGTGCTGGAACTAGCGGGAGATTAAGGCAGTTCTTC. The encoded protein is CSAGTSGRLRQFF.

This clonotype was counted only a few times. The gene calls are TRBV28 and TRBJ2-4; TRBD2 matches 7 bases. CDR3 length equals 15 residues. Trimming cost V 6 bases and J 8 bases; bases outside gene matches: 13. Germline-derived CDR1 and CDR2 are MDHEN and SYDVKM. The CDR3 DNA is TGTGCCAGCAGCCCGGCTGGGGATGGGGGGGACATTCAGTACTTC. It yields the protein CASSPAGDGGDIQYF.

This clonotype was counted many times. The genes are TRBV20-1 and TRBJ2-3; 9 nucleotides agree with TRBD2. This CDR3 spans 13 amino acids. The germline V gene encodes CDR1 DFQATT and CDR2 SNEGSKA (reference sequence). With 7 bases clipped from V and 2 bases from J, the junction kept 4 bases outside the gene matches. The CDR3 spells CSELAGLTDTQYF. CDR3 bases: TGCAGTGAACTAGCGGGCCTCACAGATACGCAGTATTTT.

J is TRBJ1-5 and V is TRBV20-1, with D unclear. CDR3 length: 13 residues. From germline, CDR1 is DFQATT and CDR2 SNEGSKA (reference sequence). The V end lost 3 bases, the J end lost 1 base, and 7 bases lay between the germline ends. CDR3 in amino acids: CSASLQSNQPQHF. The CDR3 DNA reads as TGCAGTGCTAGCCTGCAGAGCAATCAGCCCCAGCATTTT.